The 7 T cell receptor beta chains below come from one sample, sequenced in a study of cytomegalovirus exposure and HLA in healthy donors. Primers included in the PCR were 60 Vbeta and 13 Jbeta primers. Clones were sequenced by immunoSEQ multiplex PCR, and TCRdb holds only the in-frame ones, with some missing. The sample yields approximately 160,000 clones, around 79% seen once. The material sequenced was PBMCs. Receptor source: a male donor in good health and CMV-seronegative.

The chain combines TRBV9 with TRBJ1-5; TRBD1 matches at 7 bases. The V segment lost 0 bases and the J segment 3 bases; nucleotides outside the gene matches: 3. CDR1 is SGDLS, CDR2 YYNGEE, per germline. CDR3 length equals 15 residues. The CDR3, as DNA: TGTGCCAGCAGCGTAGACGGACAGGACAATCAGCCCCAGCATTTT. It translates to CASSVDGQDNQPQHF.

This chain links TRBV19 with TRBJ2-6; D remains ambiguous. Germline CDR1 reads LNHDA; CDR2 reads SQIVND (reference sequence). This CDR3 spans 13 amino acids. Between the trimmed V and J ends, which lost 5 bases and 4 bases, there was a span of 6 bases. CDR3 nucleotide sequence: TGTGCCAGTAGTCAAACAGGGGCCAACGTCCTGACTTTC. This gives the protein CASSQTGANVLTF.

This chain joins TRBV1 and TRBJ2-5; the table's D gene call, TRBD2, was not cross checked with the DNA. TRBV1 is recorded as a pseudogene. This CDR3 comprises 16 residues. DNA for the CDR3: TGCACCAGCAGCCAAATCGAGGTAGCGGGGGGCGAGACCCAGTACTTC. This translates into CTSSQIEVAGGETQYF.

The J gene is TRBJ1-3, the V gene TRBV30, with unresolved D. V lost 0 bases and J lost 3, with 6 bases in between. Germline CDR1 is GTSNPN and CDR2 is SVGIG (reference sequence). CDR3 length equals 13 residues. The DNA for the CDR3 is TGTGCCTGGAGTGTAAACAGTGGAAACACCATATATTTT. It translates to CAWSVNSGNTIYF.

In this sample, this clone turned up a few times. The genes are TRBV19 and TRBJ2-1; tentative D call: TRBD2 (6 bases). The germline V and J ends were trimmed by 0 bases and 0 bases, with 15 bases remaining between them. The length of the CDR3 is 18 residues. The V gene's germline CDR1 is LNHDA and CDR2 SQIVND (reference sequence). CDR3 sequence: CASSIDAGLPSSYNEQFF. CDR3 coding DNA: TGTGCCAGTAGTATAGATGCGGGACTTCCTAGCTCCTACAATGAGCAGTTCTTC. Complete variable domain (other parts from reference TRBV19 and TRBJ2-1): DGGITQSPKYLFRKEGQNVTLSCEQNLNHDAMYWYRQDPGQGLRLIYYSQIVNDFQKGDIAEGYSVSREKKESFPLTVTSAQKNPTAFYLCASSIDAGLPSSYNEQFFGPGTRLTVL.

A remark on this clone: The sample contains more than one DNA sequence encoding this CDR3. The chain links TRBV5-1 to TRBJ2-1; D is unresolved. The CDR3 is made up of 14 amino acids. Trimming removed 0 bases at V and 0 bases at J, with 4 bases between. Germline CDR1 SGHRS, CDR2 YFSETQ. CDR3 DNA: TGCGCCAGCAGCTTGGATAGCTCCTACAATGAGCAGTTCTTC. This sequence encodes CASSLDSSYNEQFF.

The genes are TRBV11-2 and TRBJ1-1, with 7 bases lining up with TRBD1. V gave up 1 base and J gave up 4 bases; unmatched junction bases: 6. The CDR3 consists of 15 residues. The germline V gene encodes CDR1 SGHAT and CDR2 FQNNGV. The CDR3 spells CASSLVEGAGTEAFF. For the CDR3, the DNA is TGTGCCAGCAGCTTAGTTGAGGGGGCGGGCACTGAAGCTTTCTTT.